One sample yielded the 8 T cell receptor beta chains listed below, sequenced in a study of Graves' ophthalmopathy and Graves' hyperthyroidism. Researchers took RNA transcripts and amplified TCR beta CDR3 regions from them. Amplification began with first-round RT-PCR using HTBI primers, then second-round multiplex PCR was performed. TCRdb re-called the multiplex PCR reads through MiXCR, storing one row per CDR3 protein. The table has around 670,000 distinct CDR3 sequences, roughly 41% seen once. The sample taken for sequencing was peripheral blood. All receptors derive from an adult man with Graves' ophthalmopathy.

This chain connects TRBV25-1 to TRBJ2-2; D gene unclear. The CDR3 sequence is 14 residues long. CDR1 is MGHDK, CDR2 SYGVNS, per germline. The V gene lost 7 bases and the J gene lost 3 bases, with 12 bases spanning the gap. The CDR3 region is CASTIKGDTGELFF. Written as DNA, the CDR3 is TGTGCCAGCACAATCAAGGGTGACACCGGGGAGCTGTTTTTT. The entire variable domain, with the rest obtained from reference TRBV25-1 and TRBJ2-2, is as follows: EADIYQTPRYLVIGTGKKITLECSQTMGHDKMYWYQQDPGMELHLIHYSYGVNSTEKGDLSSESTVSRIRTEHFPLTLESARPSHTSQYLCASTIKGDTGELFFGEGSRLTVL.

This clonotype was picked up many times. This chain links TRBV29-1 with TRBJ1-2, with D possibly being TRBD1 (6 bases). Trimming left V 1 base short and J 4 bases short, with 10 bases between. This CDR3 spans 13 amino acids. The germline CDR1 and CDR2 sequences are SQVTM and ANQGSEA. The CDR3 nucleotides read TGCAGCGTTGAAGGCGTAGGGGGCTATGGCTACACCTTC. It is translated as CSVEGVGGYGYTF.

At least ten counts were recorded for this clonotype. The rearrangement joins TRBV19 to TRBJ2-6; maybe TRBD2 (5 bases). Trimming cost V 5 bases and J 2 bases, with 16 bases left between them. The CDR3 has 17 amino acids. Germline V gene data show CDR1 as LNHDA and CDR2 as SQIVND (reference sequence). This CDR3 is CASSFLPWGAGANVLTF. The DNA for the CDR3 is TGTGCCAGTAGTTTCCTACCATGGGGAGCTGGGGCCAACGTCCTGACTTTC.

This chain links TRBV7-9 with TRBJ1-6; no reliable D call. From germline, CDR1 is SEHNR and CDR2 FQNEAQ (reference sequence). The CDR3 loop spans 19 amino acids. Trimming pared 2 bases from V and 9 bases from J, leaving 26 bases between. This CDR3 is CASSLTTGSKGNPGSPLHF. The CDR3, as DNA: TGTGCCAGCAGCTTAACGACGGGCTCGAAAGGGAATCCCGGTTCACCCCTCCACTTT. Based on the CDR3 plus reference TRBV7-9 and TRBJ1-6, the full variable domain is DTGVSQNPRHKITKRGQNVTFRCDPISEHNRLYWYRQTLGQGPEFLTYFQNEAQLEKSRLLSDRFSAERPKGSFSTLEIQRTEQGDSAMYLCASSLTTGSKGNPGSPLHFGNGTRLTVT.

V is TRBV6-6 and J is TRBJ2-7; a possible D gene is TRBD1 (5 bases). CDR1 is MNHNY, CDR2 SVGAGI, per germline (reference sequence). Trimming took 4 bases from V and 6 from J, leaving 16 bases between them. This CDR3 is built from 14 residues. Here the CDR3 reads CASSSTILRAEQYF. The CDR3 bases are TGTGCCAGCAGTTCCACCATCCTCAGGGCCGAGCAGTACTTC.

There are a few counts of this clonotype. The V gene is TRBV4-3, the J gene TRBJ1-2; D is unresolved. CDR3 length equals 14 residues. V was clipped by 3 bases and J by 2 bases, with 10 bases between them. CDR1 LGHNA and CDR2 YSLEER come from the germline V gene. CDR3 nucleotides: TGCGCCAGCAGCCATAACGGGGAAAACTATGGCTACACCTTC. Its translation: CASSHNGENYGYTF.

The V and J genes are TRBV24-1 and TRBJ1-5; weak D call: TRBD1 (5 bases). The germline CDR1 and CDR2 sequences are KGHDR and SFDVKD. This CDR3 is 11 amino acids long. Trimming took 11 bases from V and 3 from J, leaving 7 bases between them. The CDR3 DNA is TGTGCCAGCAGGGACAATCAGCCCCAGCATTTT. This gives the protein CASRDNQPQHF.

The rearrangement joins TRBV7-9 to TRBJ1-1, with TRBD1 matching 9 bases. There are 12 residues in the CDR3. Germline V gives CDR1 SEHNR, CDR2 FQNEAQ (reference sequence). The V gene end was trimmed by 9 bases and the J gene end by 6 bases; junction bases not matched to a gene: 5. The CDR3 reads CASRRQGAEAFF. The CDR3 DNA follows: TGTGCCAGTAGAAGACAGGGGGCTGAAGCTTTCTTT.